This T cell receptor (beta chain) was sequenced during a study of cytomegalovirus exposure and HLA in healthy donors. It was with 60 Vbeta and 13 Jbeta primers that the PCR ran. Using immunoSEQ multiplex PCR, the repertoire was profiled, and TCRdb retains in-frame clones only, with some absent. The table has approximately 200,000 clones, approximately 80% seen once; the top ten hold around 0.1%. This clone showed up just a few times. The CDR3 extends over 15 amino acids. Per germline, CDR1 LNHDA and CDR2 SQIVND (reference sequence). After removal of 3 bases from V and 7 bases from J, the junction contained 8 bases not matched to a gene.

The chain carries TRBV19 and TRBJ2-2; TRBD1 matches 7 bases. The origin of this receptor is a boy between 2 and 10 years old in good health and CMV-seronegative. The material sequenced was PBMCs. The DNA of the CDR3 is TGTGCCAGTAGTATCGGGGACAGTTCCCGCGGGGAGCTGTTTTTT. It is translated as CASSIGDSSRGELFF.